Included here is one T cell receptor (beta chain) sequence, with context. This CDR3 has 14 residues. The V segment lost 5 bases and the J segment 6 bases; nucleotides outside the gene matches: 10. These data are taken from a study of blood T cells in healthy people across ages. A second roughly 6 to 12 cycle PCR used barcoded and J-beta primers. Each of the samples gave a minimum of 3 million paired-end reads that contained CDR3. TCRdb independently ran MiXCR on the 5' RACE reads; one entry per CDR3 protein. The sample lists some 1,800,000 distinct CDR3 sequences, around 40% occurring once. The chain carries TRBV12-3 or TRBV12-4 and TRBJ2-7; 7 nucleotides agree with TRBD1. The sequencing sample was made of blood. This receptor was obtained from a human donor in good health. CDR3 region: CASSRQGDGGEQYF. CDR3 nucleotide sequence: TGTGCCAGCAGTCGACAGGGTGATGGGGGCGAGCAGTACTTC.